One sample yielded the 6 T cell receptor beta chains listed below, sequenced in a study of blood T cell repertoires in COVID-19. Libraries were prepared by immunoSEQ multiplex PCR; TCRdb keeps only in-frame clonotypes and omits some of them. The sample yields 80,000 or so clones, over 75% seen once. Sequenced sample: peripheral blood. The receptors originated from a human donor in a cohort sampled during active COVID-19.

This clone was counted between two and nine times. The gene calls are TRBV19 and TRBJ2-7, with 8 bases lining up with TRBD2. The V segment lost 5 bases and the J segment 1 base; nucleotides outside the gene matches: 7. Per the germline V gene, CDR1 is LNHDA and CDR2 is SQIVND (reference sequence). This CDR3 region has 15 residues. The CDR3 sequence is CASSPEAGASYEQYF. The CDR3 DNA is TGTGCCAGTAGTCCAGAAGCGGGGGCTTCCTACGAGCAGTACTTC. Combining the CDR3 with reference TRBV19 and TRBJ2-7 gives the whole variable domain DGGITQSPKYLFRKEGQNVTLSCEQNLNHDAMYWYRQDPGQGLRLIYYSQIVNDFQKGDIAEGYSVSREKKESFPLTVTSAQKNPTAFYLCASSPEAGASYEQYFGPGTRLTVT.

This clone is a singleton in its sample. The gene calls are TRBV30 and TRBJ2-7; unclear D gene. CDR1 and CDR2 (germline): GTSNPN, SVGIG (reference sequence). CDR3 length: 11 residues. V lost 2 bases and J 2 bases, leaving 4 bases between the germline ends. CDR3 region: CAWSRAYEQYF. Written as DNA, the CDR3 is TGTGCCTGGAGTCGGGCCTACGAGCAGTACTTC.

For the CDR3, the DNA is TGTGCCAGCAGTTTAGACATGGTTAAGGGCTACACCTTC. It specifies CASSLDMVKGYTF. V usage is TRBV28 and J usage is TRBJ1-2; unclear D gene. The V end was cut by 2 bases, the J end by 8 bases, with 12 bases between. This CDR3 region has 13 residues. The V gene's germline CDR1 is MDHEN and CDR2 SYDVKM.

The V call is TRBV4-1, the J call TRBJ2-2; maybe TRBD2 (6 bases). Germline V gene data show CDR1 as MGHRA and CDR2 as YSYEKL. Trimming left V 6 bases short and J 5 bases short, with 22 bases between. CDR3 size: 17 residues. The DNA of the CDR3 is TGCGCCAGCAGGCAACTTGGGGGGACGGCCAAAACCGGGGAGCTGTTTTTT. Protein sequence: CASRQLGGTAKTGELFF.

By share, this clone counts as medium-sized. One end of the junction varies from germline; a read error may be responsible. This chain connects TRBV15 to TRBJ2-7; tentatively, D is TRBD1 (5 bases). CDR1 is LNHNV and CDR2 is YYDKDF in the germline V gene (reference sequence). This CDR3 contains 15 residues. The CDR3 here is CATSRETGNSYEQYF. In nucleotides, the CDR3 is TGTGCCACCAGCCGAGAAACAGGAAACTCCTACGAGCAGTACTTC.

V and J are TRBV9 and TRBJ1-5; 9 positions match TRBD1. The CDR3 covers 15 residues. CDR1 is SGDLS and CDR2 is YYNGEE in the germline V gene. With 3 bases clipped from V and 6 bases from J, the junction kept 7 bases outside the gene matches. CDR3 nucleotides: TGTGCCAGCAGCGACGGACAGGGACAGGGTCAGCCCCAGCATTTT. It yields the protein CASSDGQGQGQPQHF.